This T cell receptor beta chain derives from a study of response to subunit inactivated influenza vaccine. Using its own MiXCR run on the RT-PCR reads, TCRdb lists one record per CDR3 protein. The top ten clones hold approximately 12% of a sample with approximately 530,000 distinct CDR3 sequences, approximately 7.6% of them seen once. Broader study findings: That few new T cells are recruited by each seasonal influenza vaccination was the authors' suggestion.

This clonotype was recorded many times. The target antigen is unknown. The CDR3 consists of 15 residues. Trimming removed 2 bases from V and 5 bases from J; junction bases left unmatched: 6. Per the germline V gene, CDR1 is MGHRA and CDR2 is YSYEKL. The starting material was PBMCs from blood, obtained less than 30 months after vaccination. The receptor's source is a man aged 50-75 years who received an inactivated influenza vaccine. The chain links TRBV4-1 to TRBJ1-2, with 9 bases fitting TRBD1. CDR3 amino acids: CASSQPGQGKYGYTF. The CDR3 nucleotides are TGCGCCAGCAGCCAACCGGGACAGGGAAAGTATGGCTACACCTTC.